A single sample gave rise to the 26 T cell receptor beta chains below, sequenced in a study of blood T cell repertoires in COVID-19. Clones were sequenced by immunoSEQ multiplex PCR, and TCRdb holds only the in-frame ones, with some missing. The sample shows approximately 150,000 clones, roughly 88% of them seen only once. Material for sequencing was peripheral blood. All receptors come from a woman in her forties or fifties in a cohort sampled during active or convalescent COVID-19.

The chain has TRBV19 and TRBJ2-5; 7 bases align to TRBD1. The CDR3 is 18 amino acids. Losses at the gene ends were 0 bases for V and 9 bases for J; bases not matched to a gene: 19. Germline V gene sequence: CDR1 LNHDA, CDR2 SQIVND (reference sequence). This CDR3 reads CASSIDETGQGVSRAQYF. For the CDR3, the DNA is TGTGCCAGTAGTATAGATGAGACAGGGCAGGGAGTTTCAAGAGCCCAGTACTTC.

The chain combines TRBV3-1 (or the pseudogene TRBV3-2) with TRBJ1-2, with D possibly being TRBD1 (5 bases). V lost 1 base to trimming and J lost 6 bases, with 9 bases between them. The CDR3 is made up of 13 amino acids. The V gene's germline CDR1 is LGHDT and CDR2 YNNKEL (reference sequence). Here the CDR3 reads CASSQARVDGYTF. Here the CDR3 DNA reads TGTGCCAGCAGCCAAGCCAGGGTGGATGGCTACACCTTC.

V gene TRBV10-1 combines with J gene TRBJ2-5, with TRBD2 identical over 9 bases. After removal of 5 bases from V and 2 bases from J, the junction contained 6 bases not matched to a gene. Germline CDR1 reads WNHNN; CDR2 reads SYGVQD (reference sequence). The CDR3 is made up of 15 amino acids. The CDR3: CASSPLAGYQETQYF. CDR3 bases: TGCGCCAGCAGTCCTCTAGCGGGGTATCAAGAGACCCAGTACTTC.

This chain joins TRBV18 and TRBJ1-5; D uncertain. The CDR3 sequence is 13 residues long. Looked up from germline, CDR1 is KGHSH and CDR2 is LQKENI. The V end was cut by 6 bases, the J end by 4 bases, with 10 bases between. CDR3 residues: CASSLDPNQPQHF. DNA of the CDR3: TGTGCCAGCTCCCTAGACCCTAATCAGCCCCAGCATTTT.

V gene TRBV25-1 combines with J gene TRBJ1-1; 7 bases line up with TRBD1. CDR3 size: 13 residues. Losses at the gene ends were 5 bases for V and 5 bases for J; bases not matched to a gene: 5. Germline assignment: CDR1 MGHDK and CDR2 SYGVNS. The CDR3 protein is CASSNTGETEAFF. CDR3 DNA sequence: TGTGCCAGCAGTAATACAGGGGAAACTGAAGCTTTCTTT.

V is TRBV29-1 and J is TRBJ2-5; a possible D gene is TRBD2 (5 bases). The CDR3 runs to 12 residues. Trimming removed 7 bases from V and 2 bases from J, with 11 bases in between. CDR1 is SQVTM, CDR2 ANQGSEA, per germline. The CDR3 bases are TGCAGCGGCGGGCAACAACAAGAGACCCAGTACTTC. It encodes CSGGQQQETQYF. The variable domain in full, with the rest retrieved from reference TRBV29-1 and TRBJ2-5, is SAVISQKPSRDICQRGTSLTIQCQVDSQVTMMFWYRQQPGQSLTLIATANQGSEATYESGFVIDKFPISRPNLTFSTLTVSNMSPEDSSIYLCSGGQQQETQYFGPGTRLLVL.

The CDR3 DNA follows: TGTGCCAGCAGCGGGACAGTCTCTGGAAACACCATATATTTT. Its protein product is CASSGTVSGNTIYF. The chain links TRBV7-8 to TRBJ1-3; 7 positions match TRBD1. CDR3 length equals 14 residues. CDR1 is SGHVS and CDR2 is FQNEAQ in the germline V gene. V lost 5 bases and J lost 0; bases outside the gene matches: 1.

The V gene is TRBV12-5, the J gene TRBJ2-2; D is possibly TRBD1 (5 bases). CDR1 is LGHNT, CDR2 FRNRAP, per germline. CDR3 length: 15 residues. The ends were cut back, 4 bases at V and 1 base at J, with 10 bases in the middle. The CDR3 coding sequence is TGTGCTAGTGGTTCCCCGCAGGGGAACACCGGGGAGCTGTTTTTT. Protein: CASGSPQGNTGELFF.

The genes are TRBV5-1 and TRBJ2-2; 8 bases map to TRBD2. Germline CDR1 and CDR2: SGHRS and YFSETQ. Losses at the gene ends were 5 bases for V and 2 bases for J; bases not matched to a gene: 8. The CDR3 covers 16 residues. The CDR3 reads CASRRSGGANTGELFF. CDR3 DNA sequence: TGCGCCAGCAGGAGAAGCGGGGGCGCCAACACCGGGGAGCTGTTTTTT.

This clone has just a few counts. The chain combines TRBV19 with TRBJ1-1; D gene ambiguous. V was cut by 7 bases and J by 1 base, with 16 bases left in between. The CDR3 length is 15 residues. Germline V gene lookup returns CDR1 LNHDA and CDR2 SQIVND (reference sequence). The CDR3 sequence is CASIPELGRNTEAFF. CDR3 nucleotides: TGTGCCAGTATCCCCGAACTAGGCAGGAACACTGAAGCTTTCTTT.

This clone has a single count. The chain carries TRBV4-1 and TRBJ2-7, with D possibly matching TRBD2 (6 bases). The CDR3 loop spans 17 amino acids. Trimming cost V 4 bases and J 2 bases, with 21 bases left between them. CDR1 and CDR2 from the germline V gene are MGHRA and YSYEKL. CDR3 sequence (DNA): TGCGCCAGCAGCCTAAGAGGGCGGGGTACGCAAACCTACGAGCAGTACTTC. Translating gives CASSLRGRGTQTYEQYF.

This clone was found once. The V and J genes are TRBV2 and TRBJ1-5, with 8 bases identical to TRBD1. This CDR3 spans 14 amino acids. Germline V gives CDR1 SNHLY, CDR2 FYNNEI. V shed 8 bases and J 0 bases; nucleotides not matched to a gene: 3. Here the CDR3 reads CASVDRGSNQPQHF. CDR3 coding DNA: TGTGCCAGCGTTGACAGGGGTAGCAATCAGCCCCAGCATTTT.

The rearrangement links TRBV24-1 to TRBJ2-1; 8 nucleotides align to TRBD2. The CDR3 runs 18 residues. The V segment lost 3 bases and the J segment 0 bases; nucleotides outside the gene matches: 9. The germline CDR1 and CDR2 sequences are KGHDR and SFDVKD. CDR3 nucleotide sequence: TGTGCCACCAGTGATCAGAGGCTCGGGACTAGCTCCTACAATGAGCAGTTCTTC. Protein: CATSDQRLGTSSYNEQFF.

The chain links TRBV3-1 (or the pseudogene TRBV3-2) to TRBJ2-1; 11 bases match TRBD2. Trimming at V came to 0 bases and at J to 10 bases, leaving 5 bases not matched to a gene. The CDR3 covers 15 residues. The germline V gene has CDR1 LGHDT and CDR2 YNNKEL (reference sequence). CDR3 bases: TGTGCCAGCAGCCAAGAGAGGAGGACTAGCGGGGAGCAGTTCTTC. Translated: CASSQERRTSGEQFF.

The rearrangement joins TRBV9 to TRBJ1-5; D unresolved. Between the trimmed V and J ends, which lost 0 bases and 6 bases, there was a span of 10 bases. Germline V gene data show CDR1 as SGDLS and CDR2 as YYNGEE. CDR3 length: 14 amino acids. The CDR3 region is CASSVVMGGQPQHF. CDR3 DNA sequence: TGTGCCAGCAGCGTAGTTATGGGAGGTCAGCCCCAGCATTTT.

This clone has just a few counts. The V call is TRBV7-3, the J call TRBJ1-1; D may be TRBD1 (6 bases). Looked up from germline, CDR1 is SGHTA and CDR2 is FQGTGA. There are 14 residues in the CDR3. V lost 0 bases, J lost 4 bases, and 9 bases lay in between. This CDR3 reads CASSLTGASTEAFF. The CDR3 DNA reads TGTGCCAGCAGCTTAACGGGGGCGAGCACTGAAGCTTTCTTT.

The chain couples TRBV10-3 to TRBJ2-3, with TRBD2 matching over 12 bases. The CDR3 is 16 amino acids. Germline assignment: CDR1 ENHRY and CDR2 SYGVKD. With V trimmed by 0 bases and J by 4 bases, 2 bases remained unmatched. CDR3 loop: CAISESLAGGPDTQYF. The DNA of the CDR3 is TGTGCCATCAGTGAGTCGCTAGCGGGGGGGCCAGATACGCAGTATTTT.

V gene TRBV7-6 combines with J gene TRBJ1-5; 7 bases align to TRBD1. The CDR3 consists of 15 residues. CDR1 and CDR2 from the germline V gene are SGHVS and FNYEAQ. J gave up 6 bases and V 1 base, and 6 bases lay outside the gene matches. In DNA form, the CDR3 reads TGTGCCAGCAGCTTAGGGGCAGGGGGGCGTCAGCCCCAGCATTTT. It is translated as CASSLGAGGRQPQHF.

This clone was recorded once. The chain employs TRBV2 and TRBJ1-2; 7 nucleotides agree with TRBD1. Unmatched junction bases numbered 7, after V lost 7 bases and J lost 5 bases. Germline V gene sequence: CDR1 SNHLY, CDR2 FYNNEI. The CDR3 has 13 amino acids. The CDR3 protein is CASKDRKFYGYTF. DNA of the CDR3: TGTGCCAGCAAGGACAGGAAGTTTTATGGCTACACCTTC.

The chain combines TRBV9 with TRBJ1-2; a possible D gene is TRBD1 (6 bases). The CDR3 consists of 13 residues. Germline CDR1 reads SGDLS; CDR2 reads YYNGEE. V was shortened by 1 base and J by 8 bases, with 12 bases between the two germline ends. CDR3 sequence (DNA): TGTGCCAGCAGCGTAACCCCAGGGGAGGGCTACACCTTC. Its protein is CASSVTPGEGYTF.

The J gene is TRBJ1-1, the V gene TRBV11-3; D is perhaps TRBD1 (5 bases). V was trimmed by 2 bases and J by 7 bases, leaving 11 bases between them. The V gene's germline CDR1 is SGHNT and CDR2 YENEEA. The CDR3 has 13 residues. The chain's CDR3 is CASSLTGGGEAFF. DNA for the CDR3: TGTGCCAGCAGCTTAACCGGGGGTGGTGAAGCTTTCTTT.

V is TRBV6-4 and J is TRBJ2-3; tentatively, D is TRBD1 (6 bases). Germline CDR1 and CDR2: MRHNA and SNTAGT. The CDR3 is 13 residues long. The ends were cut back, 4 bases at V and 2 bases at J, with 7 bases in the middle. The chain's CDR3 is CASSGQDTDTQYF. The CDR3 nucleotides read TGTGCCAGCAGTGGACAGGACACAGATACGCAGTATTTT.

This clone was detected a few times. V usage is TRBV27 and J usage is TRBJ1-2; no clear D gene. Germline lookup yields CDR1 MNHEY and CDR2 SMNVEV (reference sequence). V shed 6 bases and J shed 3 bases, with 11 bases lying between them. CDR3 length: 13 residues. This CDR3 reads CASSPLGDYGYTF. The CDR3 DNA follows: TGTGCCAGCAGCCCCCTCGGAGACTATGGCTACACCTTC.

The J gene is TRBJ2-3, the V gene TRBV30; 9 positions agree with TRBD1. The V gene's germline CDR1 is GTSNPN and CDR2 SVGIG (reference sequence). This CDR3 region has 20 residues. V shed 4 bases and J 0 bases; nucleotides not matched to a gene: 20. In DNA form, the CDR3 reads TGTGCCTGGACGATGCGGCCGCGGGACAGGGCTTACTTTAGCACAGATACGCAGTATTTT. Its translation: CAWTMRPRDRAYFSTDTQYF.

This clone came up once. This chain joins TRBV6-5 and TRBJ1-1; no clear D gene. CDR3 length equals 14 residues. V lost 2 bases and J 0 bases, leaving 7 bases between the germline ends. Germline V gives CDR1 MNHEY, CDR2 SVGAGI. CDR3 in amino acids: CASSYPGLNTEAFF. CDR3 DNA: TGTGCCAGCAGTTACCCCGGGTTGAACACTGAAGCTTTCTTT.

The chain combines TRBV20-1 with TRBJ1-1, with D possibly TRBD1 on 6 matching bases. The V end lost 3 bases, the J end lost 4 bases, and 15 bases lay between the germline ends. The CDR3 contains 14 residues. Germline loops: CDR1 DFQATT, CDR2 SNEGSKA (reference sequence). CDR3 DNA sequence: TGCAGTGCTAGTAGGCAGGGGTCCACCACTGAAGCTTTCTTT. It codes for CSASRQGSTTEAFF.